The clone carrying this T cell receptor (beta chain) showed up just a few times. The antigen is undetermined. The data derive from a study of cytomegalovirus exposure and HLA in healthy donors. Study-wide findings and caveats: Per published reports, the classifier diagnosed cytomegalovirus status with high specificity and sensitivity. Within a later analysis, the majority of CMV-associated TCR beta chains appeared HLA-restricted.

60 Vbeta and 13 Jbeta primers were used in PCR. Only in-frame clones appear in the TCRdb table, and some are missing; sequencing was by immunoSEQ multiplex PCR. Found here are about 190,000 clones, around nine tenths of them singletons; the top ten hold 1.5% to 2%. The germline gives CDR1 SGHDT, CDR2 YYEEEE. V lost 0 bases to trimming and J lost 4 bases, with 10 bases between them. The CDR3 contains 14 residues. Material for sequencing was PBMCs. This receptor was taken from a woman aged 18-29 years in good health and CMV-seronegative. The chain couples TRBV5-6 to TRBJ1-1; tentatively, D is TRBD1 (6 bases). The CDR3 reads CASSLGGGPTEAFF. The CDR3 DNA reads as TGTGCCAGCAGCTTGGGCGGGGGGCCCACTGAAGCTTTCTTT.